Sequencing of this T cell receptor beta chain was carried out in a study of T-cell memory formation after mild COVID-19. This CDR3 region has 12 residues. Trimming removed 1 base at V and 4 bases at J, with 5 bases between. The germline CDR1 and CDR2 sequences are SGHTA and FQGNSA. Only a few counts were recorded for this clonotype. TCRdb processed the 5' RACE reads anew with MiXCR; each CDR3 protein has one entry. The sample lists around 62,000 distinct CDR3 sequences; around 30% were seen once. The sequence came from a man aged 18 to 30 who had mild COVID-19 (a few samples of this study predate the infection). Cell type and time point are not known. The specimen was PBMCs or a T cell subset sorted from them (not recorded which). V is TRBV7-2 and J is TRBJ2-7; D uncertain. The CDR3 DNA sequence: TGTGCCAGCAGCTTAGAAGCTTACGAGCAGTACTTC. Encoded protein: CASSLEAYEQYF.